This TCR beta chain was recorded in a study of shared clonotypes between healthy human individuals. On the study more broadly: Aged 18 to 49, the donors were two women and a few men. Every donor yielded three CD4 naive, three CD4 memory, two CD8 naive and one CD8 memory plate. Notes on the study in general: Estimated richness was generally greater in naive than memory subsets.

Sorted-subset replicate PCR reactions contained roughly 210 ng DNA, corresponding to some 30,000 T cell genomes. Assay used: immunoSEQ multiplex PCR; TCRdb lists only in-frame clones, some missing. The sample lists approximately 2.5 million clones, 80% to 95% occurring once. Remarks on this clone: As yet, its antigen is unknown.

The germline gives CDR1 SGHRS, CDR2 YFSETQ. The J segment lost 7 bases and the V segment lost 4 bases, leaving 11 bases of the junction unmatched. This CDR3 comprises 15 residues. The TCR comes from a man between 18 and 29 years old in good health. Some clones in this sample may be carry-over from other donors' samples. Input material: naive CD4+ T cells from PBMCs. Subset indicated: CD45RA+ positively selected. The chain joins TRBV5-1 to TRBJ2-1; TRBD1 matches at 7 bases. This chain's CDR3 is CASSRNRGPVNEQFF. The DNA of the CDR3 is TGCGCCAGCAGCCGCAACAGGGGCCCGGTAAATGAGCAGTTCTTC.